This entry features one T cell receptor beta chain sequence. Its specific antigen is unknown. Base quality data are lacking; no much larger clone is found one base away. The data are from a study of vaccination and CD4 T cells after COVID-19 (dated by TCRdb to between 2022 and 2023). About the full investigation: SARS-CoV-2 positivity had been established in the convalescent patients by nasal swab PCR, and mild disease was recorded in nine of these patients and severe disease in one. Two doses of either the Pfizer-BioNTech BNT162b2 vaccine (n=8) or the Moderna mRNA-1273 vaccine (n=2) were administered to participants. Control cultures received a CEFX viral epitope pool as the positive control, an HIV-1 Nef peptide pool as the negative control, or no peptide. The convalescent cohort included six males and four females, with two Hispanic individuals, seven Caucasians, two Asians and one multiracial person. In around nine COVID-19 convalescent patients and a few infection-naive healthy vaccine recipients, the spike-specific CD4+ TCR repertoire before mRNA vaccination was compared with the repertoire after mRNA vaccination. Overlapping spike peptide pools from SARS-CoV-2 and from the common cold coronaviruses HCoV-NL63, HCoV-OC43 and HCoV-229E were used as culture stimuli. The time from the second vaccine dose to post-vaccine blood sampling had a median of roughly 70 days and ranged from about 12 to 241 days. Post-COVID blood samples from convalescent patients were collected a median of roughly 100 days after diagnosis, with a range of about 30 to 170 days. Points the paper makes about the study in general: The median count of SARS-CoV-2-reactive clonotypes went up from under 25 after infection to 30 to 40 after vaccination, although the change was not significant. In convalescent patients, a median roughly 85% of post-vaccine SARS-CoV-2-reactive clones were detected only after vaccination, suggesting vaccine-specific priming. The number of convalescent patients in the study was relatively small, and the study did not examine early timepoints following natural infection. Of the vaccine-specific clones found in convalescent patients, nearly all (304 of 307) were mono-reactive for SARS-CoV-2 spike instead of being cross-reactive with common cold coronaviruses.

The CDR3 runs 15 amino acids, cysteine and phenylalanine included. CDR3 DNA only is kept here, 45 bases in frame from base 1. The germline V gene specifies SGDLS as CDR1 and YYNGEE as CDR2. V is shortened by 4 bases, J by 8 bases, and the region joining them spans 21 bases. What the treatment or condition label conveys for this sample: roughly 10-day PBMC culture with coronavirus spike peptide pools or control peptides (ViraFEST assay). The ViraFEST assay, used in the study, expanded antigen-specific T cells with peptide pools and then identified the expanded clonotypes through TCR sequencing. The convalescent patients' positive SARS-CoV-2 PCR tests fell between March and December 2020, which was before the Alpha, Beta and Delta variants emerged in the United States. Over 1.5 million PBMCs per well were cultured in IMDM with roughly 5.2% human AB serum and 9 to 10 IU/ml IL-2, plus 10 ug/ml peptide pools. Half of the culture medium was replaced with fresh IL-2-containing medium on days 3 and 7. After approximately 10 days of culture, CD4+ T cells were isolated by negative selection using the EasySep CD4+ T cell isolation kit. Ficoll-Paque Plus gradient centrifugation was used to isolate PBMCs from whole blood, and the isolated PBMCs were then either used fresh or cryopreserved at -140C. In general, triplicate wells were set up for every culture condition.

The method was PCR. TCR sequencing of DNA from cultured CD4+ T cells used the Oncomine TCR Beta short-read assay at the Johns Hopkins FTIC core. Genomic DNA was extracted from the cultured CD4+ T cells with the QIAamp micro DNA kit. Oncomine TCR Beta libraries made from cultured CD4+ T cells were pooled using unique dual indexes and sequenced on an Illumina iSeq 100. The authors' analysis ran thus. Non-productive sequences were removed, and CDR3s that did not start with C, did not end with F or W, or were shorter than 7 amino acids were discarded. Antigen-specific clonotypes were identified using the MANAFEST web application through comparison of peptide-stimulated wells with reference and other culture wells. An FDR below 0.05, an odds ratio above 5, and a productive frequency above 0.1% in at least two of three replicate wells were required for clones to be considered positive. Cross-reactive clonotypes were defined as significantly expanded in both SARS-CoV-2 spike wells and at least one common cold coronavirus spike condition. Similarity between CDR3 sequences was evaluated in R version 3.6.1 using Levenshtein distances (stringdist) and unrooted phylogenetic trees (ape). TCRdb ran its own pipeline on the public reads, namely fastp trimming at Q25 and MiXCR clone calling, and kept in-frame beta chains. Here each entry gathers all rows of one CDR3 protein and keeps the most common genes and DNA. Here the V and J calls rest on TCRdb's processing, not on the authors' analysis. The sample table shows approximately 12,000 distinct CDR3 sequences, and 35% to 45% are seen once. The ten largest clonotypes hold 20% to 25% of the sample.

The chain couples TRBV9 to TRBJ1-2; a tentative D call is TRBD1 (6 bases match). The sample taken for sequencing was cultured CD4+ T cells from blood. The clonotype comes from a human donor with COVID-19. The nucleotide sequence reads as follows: TGTGCCAGCAGCCCGGAGACGGGGGCTGCGGGAGGCTACACCTTC. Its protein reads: CASSPETGAAGGYTF. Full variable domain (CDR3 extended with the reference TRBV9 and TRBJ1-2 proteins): DSGVTQTPKHLITATGQRVTLRCSPRSGDLSVYWYQQSLDQGLQFLIQYYNGEERAKGNILERFSAQQFPDLHSELNLSSLELGDSALYFCASSPETGAAGGYTFGSGTRLTVV.